This TCR beta chain comes out of a study of T-cell reconstitution after alpha-beta-depleted transplantation in children. Findings of the study overall: Alpha-beta T cells about two months after transplant reportedly derived from several hundred expanded graft clones. Fresh T-cell production supplied most of the T-cell counts and diversity seen one year after transplant.

To note about this clonotype: Its antigen remains unidentified.

CDR1 is LNHDA, CDR2 SQIVND, per germline (reference sequence). Trimming shortened V by 4 bases and J by 3 bases, and 7 bases separated the two germline ends. The CDR3 is 13 amino acids. A TCRbeta library incorporating unique molecular identifiers was prepared. MiXCR, applied by TCRdb to the PCR reads, yields one record per CDR3 protein. The profile shows approximately 520,000 distinct CDR3 sequences, 9.5% to 12% of them singletons. This TCR derives from a female patient aged 2-15 years who had a stem cell transplant for aplastic anemia, so the T cells may come from the graft donor. The chain carries TRBV19 and TRBJ1-5, with a tentative D call TRBD1 (5 bases). The source material was PBMCs, mostly from graft donor cells, sampled 180 days after TCRalphabeta/CD19-depleted stem cell transplant. The CDR3 region has the DNA TGTGCCAGTAGTACAGGGCTCAATCAGCCCCAGCATTTT. As protein: CASSTGLNQPQHF.